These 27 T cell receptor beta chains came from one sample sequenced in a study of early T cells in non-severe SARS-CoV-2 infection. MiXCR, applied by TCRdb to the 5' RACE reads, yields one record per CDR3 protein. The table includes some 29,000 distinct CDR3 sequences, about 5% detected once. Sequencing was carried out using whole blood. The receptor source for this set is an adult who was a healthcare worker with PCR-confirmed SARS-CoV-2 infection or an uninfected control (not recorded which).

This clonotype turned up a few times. CDR3 coding DNA: TGTGCCAGCAGCTCCCTAGCGGGGACCTACAATGAGCAGTTCTTC. Protein sequence: CASSSLAGTYNEQFF. The V gene is TRBV5-4, the J gene TRBJ2-1, with TRBD2 matching over 9 bases. The CDR3 is 15 residues long. The germline V gene encodes CDR1 SGHNT and CDR2 YYREEE (reference sequence). The trim removed 3 bases at V and 2 bases at J, leaving 3 bases unmatched. Complete variable domain (other parts from reference TRBV5-4 and TRBJ2-1): ETGVTQSPTHLIKTRGQQVTLRCSSQSGHNTVSWYQQALGQGPQFIFQYYREEENGRGNFPPRFSGLQFPNYSSELNVNALELDDSALYLCASSSLAGTYNEQFFGPGTRLTVL.

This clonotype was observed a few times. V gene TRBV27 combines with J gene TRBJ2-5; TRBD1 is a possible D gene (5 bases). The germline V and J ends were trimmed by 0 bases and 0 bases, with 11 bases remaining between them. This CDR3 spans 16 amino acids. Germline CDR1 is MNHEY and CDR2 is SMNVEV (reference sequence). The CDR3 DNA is TGTGCCAGCAGTTTATCTCGACAGAAGTACCAAGAGACCCAGTACTTC. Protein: CASSLSRQKYQETQYF.

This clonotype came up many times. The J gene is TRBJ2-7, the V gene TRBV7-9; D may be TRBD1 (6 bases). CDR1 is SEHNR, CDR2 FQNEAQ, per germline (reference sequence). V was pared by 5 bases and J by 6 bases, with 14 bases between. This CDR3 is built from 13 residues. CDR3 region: CASSLGQGIEQYF. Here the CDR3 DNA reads TGTGCCAGCAGCCTGGGGCAGGGGATCGAGCAGTACTTC.

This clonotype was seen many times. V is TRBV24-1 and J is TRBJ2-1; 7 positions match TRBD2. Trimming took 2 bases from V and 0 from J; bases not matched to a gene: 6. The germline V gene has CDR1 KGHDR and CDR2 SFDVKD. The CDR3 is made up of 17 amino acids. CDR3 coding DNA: TGTGCCACCAGTGATTCCCCCCGCGGGGGCTCCTACAATGAGCAGTTCTTC. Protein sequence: CATSDSPRGGSYNEQFF.

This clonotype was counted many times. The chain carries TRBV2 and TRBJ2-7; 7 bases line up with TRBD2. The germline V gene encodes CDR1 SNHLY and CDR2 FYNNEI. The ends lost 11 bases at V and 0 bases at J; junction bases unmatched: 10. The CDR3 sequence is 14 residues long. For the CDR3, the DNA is TGTGCCGGAAAAGAACTAGCGAACTCCTACGAGCAGTACTTC. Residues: CAGKELANSYEQYF.

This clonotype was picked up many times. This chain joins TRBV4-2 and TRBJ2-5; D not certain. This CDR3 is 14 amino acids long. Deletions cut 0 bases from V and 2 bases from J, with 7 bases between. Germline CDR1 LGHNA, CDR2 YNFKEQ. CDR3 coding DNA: TGTGCCAGCAGCCAAGAACGGCGGCAAGAGACCCAGTACTTC. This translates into CASSQERRQETQYF.

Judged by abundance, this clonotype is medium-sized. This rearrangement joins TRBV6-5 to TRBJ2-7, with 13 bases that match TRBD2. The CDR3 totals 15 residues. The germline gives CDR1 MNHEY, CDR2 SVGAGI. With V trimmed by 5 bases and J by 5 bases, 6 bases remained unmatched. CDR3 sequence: CASSSRTSGSHEQYF. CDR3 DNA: TGTGCCAGCAGTAGCAGGACTAGCGGGAGCCACGAGCAGTACTTC.

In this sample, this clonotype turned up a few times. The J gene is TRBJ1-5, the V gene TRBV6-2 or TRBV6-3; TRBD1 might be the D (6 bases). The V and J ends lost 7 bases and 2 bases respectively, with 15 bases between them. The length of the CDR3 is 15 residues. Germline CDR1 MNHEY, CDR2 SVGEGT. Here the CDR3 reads CASTKGGTGNQPQHF. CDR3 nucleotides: TGTGCCAGCACCAAGGGGGGGACGGGCAATCAGCCCCAGCATTTT.

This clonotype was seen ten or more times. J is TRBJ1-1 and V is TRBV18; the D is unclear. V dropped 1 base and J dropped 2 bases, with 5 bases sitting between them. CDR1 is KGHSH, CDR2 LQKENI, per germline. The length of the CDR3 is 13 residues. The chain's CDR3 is CASSPQGNTEAFF. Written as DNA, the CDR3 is TGTGCCAGCTCACCACAGGGAAACACTGAAGCTTTCTTT.

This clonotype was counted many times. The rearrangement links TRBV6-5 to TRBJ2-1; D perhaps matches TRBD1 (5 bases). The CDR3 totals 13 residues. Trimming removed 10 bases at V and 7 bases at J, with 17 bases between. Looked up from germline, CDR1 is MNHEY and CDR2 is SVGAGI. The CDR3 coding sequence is TGTGCCACCAGGGAAAATGGGAAGAATGAGCAGTTCTTC. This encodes CATRENGKNEQFF.

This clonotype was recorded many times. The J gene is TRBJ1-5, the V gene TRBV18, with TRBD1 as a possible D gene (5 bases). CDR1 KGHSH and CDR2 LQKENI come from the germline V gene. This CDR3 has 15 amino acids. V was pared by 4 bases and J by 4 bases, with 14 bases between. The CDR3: CASSLGLGQNQPQHF. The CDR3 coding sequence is TGTGCCAGCTCACTCGGCCTGGGGCAGAATCAGCCCCAGCATTTT.

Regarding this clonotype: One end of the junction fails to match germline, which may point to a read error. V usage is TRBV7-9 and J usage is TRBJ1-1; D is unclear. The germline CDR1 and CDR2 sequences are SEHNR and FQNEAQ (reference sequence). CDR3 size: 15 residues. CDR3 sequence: CASSVSGKANAEAFF. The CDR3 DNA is TGTGCCAGCAGCGTTAGCGGCAAGGCGAACGCTGAAGCTTTCTTT.

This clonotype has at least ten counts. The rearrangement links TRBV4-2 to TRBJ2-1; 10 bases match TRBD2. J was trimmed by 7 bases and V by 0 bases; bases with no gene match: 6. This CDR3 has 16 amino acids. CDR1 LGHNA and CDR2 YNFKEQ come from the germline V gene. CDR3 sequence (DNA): TGTGCCAGCAGCCAAGATGAGACTAGCGGGTCGAATGAGCAGTTCTTC. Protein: CASSQDETSGSNEQFF.

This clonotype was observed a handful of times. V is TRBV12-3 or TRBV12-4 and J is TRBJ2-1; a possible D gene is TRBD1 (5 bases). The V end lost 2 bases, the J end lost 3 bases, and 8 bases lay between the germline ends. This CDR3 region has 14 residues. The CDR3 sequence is CASSLSQGYNEQFF. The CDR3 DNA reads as TGTGCCAGCAGTTTAAGCCAGGGCTACAATGAGCAGTTCTTC.

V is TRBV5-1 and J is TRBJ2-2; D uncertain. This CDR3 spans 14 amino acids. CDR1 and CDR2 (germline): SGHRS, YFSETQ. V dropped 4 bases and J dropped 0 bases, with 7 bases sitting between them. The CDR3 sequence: CASSGQANTGELFF. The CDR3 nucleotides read TGCGCCAGCAGCGGGCAGGCGAACACCGGGGAGCTGTTTTTT.

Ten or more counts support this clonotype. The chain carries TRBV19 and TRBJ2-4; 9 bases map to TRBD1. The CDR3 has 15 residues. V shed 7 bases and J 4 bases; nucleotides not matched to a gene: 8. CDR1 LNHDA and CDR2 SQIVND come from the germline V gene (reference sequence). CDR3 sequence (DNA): TGTGCCAGTACTCCCCCCGGGACAGGGAAAAACATTCAGTACTTC. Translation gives CASTPPGTGKNIQYF.

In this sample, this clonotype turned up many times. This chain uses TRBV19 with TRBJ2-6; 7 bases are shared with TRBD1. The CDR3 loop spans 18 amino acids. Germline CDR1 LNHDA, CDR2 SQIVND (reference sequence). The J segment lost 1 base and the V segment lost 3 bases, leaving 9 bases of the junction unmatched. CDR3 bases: TGTGCCAGTAGTATCCTGACAGGGTTTGGTTCTGGGGCCAACGTCCTGACTTTC. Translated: CASSILTGFGSGANVLTF.

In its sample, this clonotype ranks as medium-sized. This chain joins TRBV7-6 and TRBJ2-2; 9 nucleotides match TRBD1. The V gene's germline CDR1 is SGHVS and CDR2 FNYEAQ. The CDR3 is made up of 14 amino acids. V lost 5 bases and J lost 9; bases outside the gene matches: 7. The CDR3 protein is CASSPPQGARELFF. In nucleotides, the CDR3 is TGTGCCAGCAGCCCTCCACAGGGGGCGCGGGAGCTGTTTTTT.

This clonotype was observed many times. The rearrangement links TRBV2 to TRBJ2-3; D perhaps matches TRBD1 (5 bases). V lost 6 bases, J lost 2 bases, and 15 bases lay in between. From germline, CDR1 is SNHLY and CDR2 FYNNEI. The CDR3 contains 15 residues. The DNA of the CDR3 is TGTGCCAGCAGGTCGACAGATAGATACACAGATACGCAGTATTTT. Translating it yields CASRSTDRYTDTQYF.

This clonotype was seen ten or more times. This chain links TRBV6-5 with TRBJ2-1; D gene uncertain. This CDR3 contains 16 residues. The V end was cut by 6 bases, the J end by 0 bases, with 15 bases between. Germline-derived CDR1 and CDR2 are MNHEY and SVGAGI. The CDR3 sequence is CASSQDWVSSYNEQFF. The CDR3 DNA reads TGTGCCAGCAGCCAGGATTGGGTGAGCTCCTACAATGAGCAGTTCTTC.

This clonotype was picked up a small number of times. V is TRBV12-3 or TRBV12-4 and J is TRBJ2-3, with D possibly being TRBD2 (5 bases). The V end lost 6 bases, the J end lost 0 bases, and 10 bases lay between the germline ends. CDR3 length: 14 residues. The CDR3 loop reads CASSIALSTDTQYF. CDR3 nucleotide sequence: TGTGCCAGCAGCATAGCGTTGAGCACAGATACGCAGTATTTT.

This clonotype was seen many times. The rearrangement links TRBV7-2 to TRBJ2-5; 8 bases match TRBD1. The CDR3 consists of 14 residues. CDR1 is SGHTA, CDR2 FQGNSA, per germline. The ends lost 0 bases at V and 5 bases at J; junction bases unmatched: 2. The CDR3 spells CASSLATGGETQYF. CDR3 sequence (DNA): TGTGCCAGCAGCTTAGCAACAGGGGGGGAGACCCAGTACTTC.

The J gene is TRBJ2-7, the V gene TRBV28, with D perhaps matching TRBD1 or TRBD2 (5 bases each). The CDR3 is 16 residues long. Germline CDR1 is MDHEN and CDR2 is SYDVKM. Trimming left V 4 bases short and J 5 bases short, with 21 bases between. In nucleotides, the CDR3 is TGTGCCAGCAGTTCCGGGACGGCCTACTACCGCGACGAGCAGTACTTC. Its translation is CASSSGTAYYRDEQYF.

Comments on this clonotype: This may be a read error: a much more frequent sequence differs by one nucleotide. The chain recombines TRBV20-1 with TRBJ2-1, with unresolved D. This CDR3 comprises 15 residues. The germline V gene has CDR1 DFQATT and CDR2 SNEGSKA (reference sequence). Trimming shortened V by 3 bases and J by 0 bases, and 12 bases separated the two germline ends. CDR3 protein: CSARALTPSYNEQFF. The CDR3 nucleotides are TGCAGTGCTAGGGCGTTAACACCCTCCTACAATGAGCAGTTCTTC.

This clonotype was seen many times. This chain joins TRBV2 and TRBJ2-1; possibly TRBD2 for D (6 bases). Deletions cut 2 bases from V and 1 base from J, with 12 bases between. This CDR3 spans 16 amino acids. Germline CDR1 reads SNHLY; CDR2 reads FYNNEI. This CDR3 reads CASSEIGRGSYNEQFF. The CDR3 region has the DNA TGTGCCAGCAGTGAAATCGGCCGGGGGTCCTACAATGAGCAGTTCTTC. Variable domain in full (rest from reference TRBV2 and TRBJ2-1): EPEVTQTPSHQVTQMGQEVILRCVPISNHLYFYWYRQILGQKVEFLVSFYNNEISEKSEIFDDQFSVERPDGSNFTLKIRSTKLEDSAMYFCASSEIGRGSYNEQFFGPGTRLTVL.

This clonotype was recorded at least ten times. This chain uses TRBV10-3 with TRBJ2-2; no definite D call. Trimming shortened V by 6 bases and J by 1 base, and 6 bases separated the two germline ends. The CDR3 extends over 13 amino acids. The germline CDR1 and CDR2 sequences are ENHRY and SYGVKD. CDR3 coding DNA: TGTGCCATCAGCGAAAGGAACACCGGGGAGCTGTTTTTT. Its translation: CAISERNTGELFF.

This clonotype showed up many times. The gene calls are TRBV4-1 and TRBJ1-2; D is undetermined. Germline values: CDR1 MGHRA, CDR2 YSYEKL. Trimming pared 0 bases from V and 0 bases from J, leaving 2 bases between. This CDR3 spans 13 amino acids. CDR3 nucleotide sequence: TGCGCCAGCAGCCAAGACCCTAACTATGGCTACACCTTC. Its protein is CASSQDPNYGYTF.